Below, 19 T cell receptor beta chains from the same sample are listed, as sequenced in a study of shared clonotypes between healthy human individuals. TCRdb's table, derived via immunoSEQ multiplex PCR, lists solely in-frame clones and lacks some. The sample shows approximately 1.9 million clones, just over 90% of them seen only once. Naive-designated CD8 cells lacked CD45RO, were positively enriched for CCR7, and omitted terminally differentiated effector memory CD45RA+ cells. Sequencing input: naive CD8+ T cells from PBMCs. The receptor set was obtained from a young man in good health. Some clones in this sample may be carry-over from other donors' samples.

V gene TRBV28 combines with J gene TRBJ2-7; no clear D. Deletions cut 7 bases from V and 5 bases from J, with 3 bases between. Germline V gives CDR1 MDHEN, CDR2 SYDVKM. This CDR3 contains 9 residues. CDR3 residues: CASMNEQYF. CDR3 in DNA: TGTGCCAGCATGAACGAGCAGTACTTC. Using reference TRBV28 and TRBJ2-7 for the parts outside the CDR3, the full variable domain is DVKVTQSSRYLVKRTGEKVFLECVQDMDHENMFWYRQDPGLGLRLIYFSYDVKMKEKGDIPEGYSVSREKKERFSLILESASTNQTSMYLCASMNEQYFGPGTRLTVT.

CDR3 residues: CASSQTKHTEAFF. CDR3 bases: TGCGCCAGCAGCCAAACCAAGCACACTGAAGCTTTCTTT. This chain uses TRBV4-1 with TRBJ1-1; no clear D gene. The CDR3 is 13 amino acids. Germline V gene lookup returns CDR1 MGHRA and CDR2 YSYEKL. V lost 2 bases and J 3 bases, leaving 7 bases between the germline ends.

The CDR3 protein is CATRTLTTGELFF. In DNA, the CDR3 is TGTGCCACCCGGACATTAACAACCGGGGAGCTGTTTTTT. The V gene is TRBV19, the J gene TRBJ2-2, with D tentatively TRBD1 (5 bases). Trimming stripped 10 bases from V and 5 bases from J, with 14 bases between. CDR3 length: 13 amino acids. Germline CDR1 and CDR2: LNHDA and SQIVND (reference sequence).

CDR3 amino acids: CASSKGLARSYNEQFF. The CDR3, as DNA: TGTGCCAGCAGCAAGGGACTAGCTCGGTCTTACAATGAGCAGTTCTTC. The chain employs TRBV21-1 and TRBJ2-1; TRBD2 is the table's D call, not checked against the DNA. TRBV21-1 counts as a pseudogene. CDR3 size: 16 residues.

V and J are TRBV10-3 and TRBJ1-2; D gene unclear. V shed 3 bases and J shed 0 bases, with 11 bases lying between them. The germline gives CDR1 ENHRY, CDR2 SYGVKD. This CDR3 is built from 15 residues. The CDR3 sequence: CAISDGRGANYGYTF. The DNA for the CDR3 is TGTGCCATCAGTGACGGGAGAGGAGCTAACTATGGCTACACCTTC.

A remark on this clone: The identical CDR3 is also encoded by other nucleotide sequences in the sample. This chain uses TRBV28 with TRBJ2-3, with unresolved D. CDR3 size: 12 residues. Germline lookup yields CDR1 MDHEN and CDR2 SYDVKM. The V gene lost 1 base and the J gene lost 5 bases, with 4 bases spanning the gap. The CDR3 DNA follows: TGTGCCAGCAGTTTATTGCGAGATACGCAGTATTTT. It encodes CASSLLRDTQYF. The whole variable domain, remainder taken from reference TRBV28 and TRBJ2-3, is DVKVTQSSRYLVKRTGEKVFLECVQDMDHENMFWYRQDPGLGLRLIYFSYDVKMKEKGDIPEGYSVSREKKERFSLILESASTNQTSMYLCASSLLRDTQYFGPGTRLTVL.

The chain carries TRBV5-8 and TRBJ2-7; no firm D call. From germline, CDR1 is SGHTS and CDR2 YDEGEE. Trimming removed 1 base at V and 6 bases at J, with 11 bases between. The CDR3 consists of 13 residues. The CDR3 loop reads CASSLIPNGEQYF. CDR3 sequence (DNA): TGTGCCAGCAGCTTGATTCCCAACGGCGAGCAGTACTTC. The full variable domain, its missing parts supplied by reference TRBV5-8 and TRBJ2-7, is EAGVTQSPTHLIKTRGQQATLRCSPISGHTSVYWYQQALGLGLQFLLWYDEGEERNRGNFPPRFSGRQFPNYSSELNVNALELEDSALYLCASSLIPNGEQYFGPGTRLTVT.

The chain recombines TRBV11-2 with TRBJ2-3; D unresolved. This CDR3 has 14 residues. From germline, CDR1 is SGHAT and CDR2 FQNNGV. Between the trimmed V and J ends, which lost 5 bases and 6 bases, there was a span of 15 bases. In DNA form, the CDR3 reads TGTGCCAGCAGCCGGCTCAGGAAAGGTGATACGCAGTATTTT. Residues: CASSRLRKGDTQYF.

The chain couples TRBV11-2 to TRBJ2-7; tentative D call: TRBD1 (6 bases). Trimming removed 0 bases at V and 2 bases at J, with 8 bases between. This CDR3 comprises 14 residues. Germline CDR1 SGHAT, CDR2 FQNNGV. DNA of the CDR3: TGTGCCAGCAGCTTAGACTGGACAGCCTACGAGCAGTACTTC. The encoded protein is CASSLDWTAYEQYF. The full variable domain, completed using reference TRBV11-2 and TRBJ2-7, is EAGVAQSPRYKIIEKRQSVAFWCNPISGHATLYWYQQILGQGPKLLIQFQNNGVVDDSQLPKDRFSAERLKGVDSTLKIQPAKLEDSAVYLCASSLDWTAYEQYFGPGTRLTVT.

The J gene is TRBJ2-1, the V gene TRBV27; 9 positions match TRBD2. CDR3 length: 15 amino acids. The germline V gene has CDR1 MNHEY and CDR2 SMNVEV (reference sequence). The trim removed 7 bases at V and 9 bases at J, leaving 13 bases unmatched. The CDR3 DNA sequence: TGTGCCAGCACCATGGGGGCGGGAGGGCTGGTTGAGCAGTTCTTC. Translation gives CASTMGAGGLVEQFF.

As regards this clone: A read error may account for a junction end that differs from germline. This chain uses TRBV2 with TRBJ2-1, with 14 bases matching TRBD2. Looked up from germline, CDR1 is SNHLY and CDR2 is FYNNEI. There are 11 residues in the CDR3. DNA of the CDR3: TGTGCCACCCTGACTAGCGGGAGGGAGCTCTTC. Translated, it gives CATLTSGRELF.

CDR3 loop: CASSLPQQGRGTQYF. CDR3 in DNA: TGTGCCAGCAGTTTGCCTCAACAGGGTCGCGGGACCCAGTACTTC. This rearrangement joins TRBV28 to TRBJ2-5, with D possibly TRBD1 on 6 matching bases. Germline V gives CDR1 MDHEN, CDR2 SYDVKM. The CDR3 covers 15 residues. Trimming took off 3 bases at V and 7 bases at J, with 18 bases between the two ends.

The chain carries TRBV7-2 and TRBJ2-7, with 7 bases identical to TRBD1. The CDR3 totals 14 residues. V lost 4 bases to trimming and J lost 5 bases; unmatched junction nucleotides: 8. Germline lookup yields CDR1 SGHTA and CDR2 FQGNSA. CDR3 loop: CASSSRQGNHEQYF. CDR3 nucleotide sequence: TGTGCCAGCAGCTCCCGACAGGGTAACCACGAGCAGTACTTC.

This chain links TRBV5-1 with TRBJ1-2; D not certain. The CDR3 length is 13 residues. Trimming removed 5 bases at V and 2 bases at J, with 10 bases between. In germline, CDR1 is SGHRS, CDR2 YFSETQ. The CDR3 is CASRGLVNYGYTF. The CDR3 DNA reads TGCGCCAGCAGGGGGTTGGTCAACTATGGCTACACCTTC.

V is TRBV6-5 and J is TRBJ2-7; D not resolved. This CDR3 has 15 residues. From germline, CDR1 is MNHEY and CDR2 SVGAGI. V dropped 2 bases and J dropped 3 bases, with 14 bases sitting between them. CDR3 bases: TGTGCCAGCAGTTACAACACTGATTGGGGCTACGAGCAGTACTTC. This gives the protein CASSYNTDWGYEQYF.

Concerning this clone: Other DNA sequences from this sample encode an identical CDR3 as well. The chain has TRBV19 and TRBJ2-2; D ambiguous. Deletions cut 4 bases from V and 3 bases from J, with 6 bases between. Germline V gives CDR1 LNHDA, CDR2 SQIVND (reference sequence). The CDR3 length is 13 residues. In nucleotides, the CDR3 is TGTGCCAGTAGTAGCACGTACACCGGGGAGCTGTTTTTT. This codes for CASSSTYTGELFF.

The CDR3 loop reads CASSQDWRVLAGELFF. CDR3 in DNA: TGCGCCAGCAGCCAAGATTGGAGGGTTCTGGCCGGGGAGCTGTTTTTT. The gene calls are TRBV4-3 and TRBJ2-2, with D possibly TRBD2 on 6 matching bases. This CDR3 contains 16 residues. Trimming removed 0 bases from V and 6 bases from J, with 14 bases in between. Germline values: CDR1 LGHNA, CDR2 YSLEER.

The rearrangement links TRBV14 to TRBJ2-7, with D uncertain. The CDR3 runs 14 residues. V shed 1 base and J shed 2 bases, with 9 bases lying between them. Per the germline V gene, CDR1 is SGHDN and CDR2 is FVKESK. The CDR3 region has the DNA TGTGCCAGCAGCCAAGGCCTGGGCACCTACGAGCAGTACTTC. Protein: CASSQGLGTYEQYF.

In DNA form, the CDR3 reads TGTGCCAGCGTAAAACTAGAGCAAGAGACCCAGTACTTC. It is translated as CASVKLEQETQYF. The V and J genes are TRBV7-9 and TRBJ2-5; TRBD2 is a possible D gene (5 bases). The CDR3 has 13 amino acids. The germline gives CDR1 SEHNR, CDR2 FQNEAQ (reference sequence). The V gene lost 8 bases and the J gene lost 2 bases, with 12 bases spanning the gap.